The 9 T cell receptor beta chains listed next were all sequenced from one sample in a study of blood T cell repertoires in COVID-19. Produced via immunoSEQ multiplex PCR; TCRdb's table is partial and in-frame only. The sample has some 250,000 clones; approximately 84% are singletons. Sequencing was done on a sample of peripheral blood. These receptors were obtained from a woman in her thirties who had recovered from COVID-19.

The J gene is TRBJ2-2, the V gene TRBV7-7, with TRBD1 as a possible D gene (6 bases). CDR1 is SSHAT, CDR2 FNYEAQ, per germline (reference sequence). Trimming shortened V by 5 bases and J by 1 base, and 14 bases separated the two germline ends. The CDR3 is 16 residues long. For the CDR3, the DNA is TGTGCCAGCAGCCTCACTCCGACAGGGAACACCGGGGAGCTGTTTTTT. This gives the protein CASSLTPTGNTGELFF.

V usage is TRBV11-2 and J usage is TRBJ2-7; 9 nucleotides match TRBD1. Germline CDR1 and CDR2: SGHAT and FQNNGV. The CDR3 consists of 15 residues. J was trimmed by 5 bases and V by 3 bases; bases with no gene match: 8. CDR3 nucleotide sequence: TGTGCCAGCAGCTTGAACCGGGACAGGGCCCACGAGCAGTACTTC. This codes for CASSLNRDRAHEQYF.

This clone appeared a few times. CDR3 region: CASSFLAGDLITDTQYF. The DNA of the CDR3 is TGTGCCAGCAGCTTTTTAGCGGGGGACCTTATCACAGATACGCAGTATTTT. The chain links TRBV7-2 to TRBJ2-3; 9 nucleotides agree with TRBD2. V gave up 3 bases and J gave up 2 bases; unmatched junction bases: 9. The germline V gene has CDR1 SGHTA and CDR2 FQGNSA. This CDR3 region has 17 residues.

The J gene is TRBJ2-7, the V gene TRBV11-2; 8 nucleotides agree with TRBD2. Looked up from germline, CDR1 is SGHAT and CDR2 is FQNNGV. Trimming removed 4 bases from V and 4 bases from J; junction bases left unmatched: 12. The CDR3 totals 16 residues. The CDR3 bases are TGTGCCAGCAGCTCGGCCTGGAGTAGCGGGGAATACGAGCAGTACTTC. This translates into CASSSAWSSGEYEQYF. Full variable domain (rest looked up from reference TRBV11-2 and TRBJ2-7): EAGVAQSPRYKIIEKRQSVAFWCNPISGHATLYWYQQILGQGPKLLIQFQNNGVVDDSQLPKDRFSAERLKGVDSTLKIQPAKLEDSAVYLCASSSAWSSGEYEQYFGPGTRLTVT.

The V call is TRBV2, the J call TRBJ1-2, with D unclear. Trimming cost V 1 base and J 6 bases, with 18 bases left between them. CDR3 length: 16 amino acids. Germline V CDR1 and CDR2: SNHLY, FYNNEI. The DNA for the CDR3 is TGTGCCAGCAGTGAAGTGGGCCGCCGTATGGTGGATGGCTACACCTTC. This translates into CASSEVGRRMVDGYTF.

V gene TRBV24-1 combines with J gene TRBJ1-6, with a tentative D call TRBD1 (5 bases). The CDR3 is 17 residues long. Trimming shortened V by 7 bases and J by 4 bases, and 19 bases separated the two germline ends. CDR1 KGHDR and CDR2 SFDVKD come from the germline V gene. The DNA for the CDR3 is TGTGCCACCAGGACGCCCCTACGACAGCAGTATAATTCACCCCTCCACTTT. Its translation: CATRTPLRQQYNSPLHF.

The J gene is TRBJ2-5, the V gene TRBV11-2, with 9 bases matching TRBD2. Germline V lookup: CDR1 SGHAT, CDR2 FQNNGV. Unmatched junction bases numbered 14, after V lost 2 bases and J lost 4 bases. This CDR3 region has 18 residues. CDR3 in amino acids: CASSLWISGGSRGETQYF. Here the CDR3 DNA reads TGTGCCAGCAGCTTATGGATCAGCGGGGGGAGTAGGGGAGAGACCCAGTACTTC.

The chain joins TRBV7-9 to TRBJ1-6; D is possibly TRBD1 (5 bases). CDR1 is SEHNR, CDR2 FQNEAQ, per germline (reference sequence). Between the trimmed V and J ends, which lost 0 bases and 4 bases, there was a span of 13 bases. CDR3 length equals 17 residues. The CDR3 reads CASSLASGGWYNSPLHF. CDR3 nucleotide sequence: TGTGCCAGCAGCTTAGCGAGCGGGGGTTGGTATAATTCACCCCTCCACTTT.

A single count supports this clone. The genes are TRBV3-1 (or the pseudogene TRBV3-2) and TRBJ2-2, with a possible D match to TRBD1 (6 bases). V was shortened by 4 bases and J by 3 bases, with 21 bases between the two germline ends. Per germline, CDR1 LGHDT and CDR2 YNNKEL (reference sequence). This CDR3 comprises 18 residues. The CDR3 DNA follows: TGTGCCAGCAGCCCCTTTTGGGGGCAGGGGCCGGACACCGGGGAGCTGTTTTTT. Amino acids: CASSPFWGQGPDTGELFF.